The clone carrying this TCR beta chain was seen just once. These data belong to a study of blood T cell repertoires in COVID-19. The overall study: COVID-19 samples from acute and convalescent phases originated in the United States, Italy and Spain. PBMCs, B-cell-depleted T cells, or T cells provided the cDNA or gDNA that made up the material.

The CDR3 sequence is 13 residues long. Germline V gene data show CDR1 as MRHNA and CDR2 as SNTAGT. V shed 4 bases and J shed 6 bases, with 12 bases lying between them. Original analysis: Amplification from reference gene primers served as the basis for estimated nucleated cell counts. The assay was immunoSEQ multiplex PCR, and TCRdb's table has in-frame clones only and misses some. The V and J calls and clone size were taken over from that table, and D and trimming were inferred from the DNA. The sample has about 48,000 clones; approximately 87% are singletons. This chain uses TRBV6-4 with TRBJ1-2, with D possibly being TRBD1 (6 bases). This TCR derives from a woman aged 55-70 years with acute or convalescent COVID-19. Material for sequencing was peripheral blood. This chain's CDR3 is CASSGQEIDGYTF. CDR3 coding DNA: TGTGCCAGCAGTGGACAGGAAATCGATGGCTACACCTTC.